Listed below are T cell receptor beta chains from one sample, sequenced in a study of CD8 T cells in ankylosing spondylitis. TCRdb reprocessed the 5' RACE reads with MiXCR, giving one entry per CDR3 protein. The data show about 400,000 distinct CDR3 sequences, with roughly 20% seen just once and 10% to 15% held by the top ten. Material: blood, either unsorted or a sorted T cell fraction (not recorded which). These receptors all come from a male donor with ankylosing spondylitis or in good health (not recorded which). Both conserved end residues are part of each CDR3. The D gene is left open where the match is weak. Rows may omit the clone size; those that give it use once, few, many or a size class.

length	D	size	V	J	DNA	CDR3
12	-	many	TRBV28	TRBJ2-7	TGTGCCAGCAGTTTAAGGGGCTACGAGCAGTACTTC	CASSLRGYEQYF
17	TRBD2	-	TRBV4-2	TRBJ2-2	TGTGCCAGCAGCCAAGATTTCCCGGGGGGGAACACCGGGGAGCTGTTTTTT	CASSQDFPGGNTGELFF
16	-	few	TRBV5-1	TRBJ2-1	TGCGCCAGCAGCTTTCCGACTAATCGAGATACAATGGAGCAGTTCTTC	CASSFPTNRDTMEQFF
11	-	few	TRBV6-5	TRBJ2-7	TGTGCCAGCAGAACAGGAGAAGAGCAGTACTTC	CASRTGEEQYF
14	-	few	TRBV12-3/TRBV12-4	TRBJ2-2	TGTGCCAGCAGTTTAAACGGGAACACCGGGGAGCTGTTTTTT	CASSLNGNTGELFF
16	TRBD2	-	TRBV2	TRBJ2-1	TGTGCCACCTTAGGGATCAGAGCGGGGAAACACAATGAGCAGTTCTTC	CATLGIRAGKHNEQFF
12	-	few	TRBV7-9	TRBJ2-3	TGTGCCAGCAGCTCGGACAGCTCGGGGCAGTATTTT	CASSSDSSGQYF
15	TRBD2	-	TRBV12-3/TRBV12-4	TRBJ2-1	TGTGCCAGCAGTTTTAGTCTAGCGGGGGGGCCAGAGCAGTTCTTC	CASSFSLAGGPEQFF
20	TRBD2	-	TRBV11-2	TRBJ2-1	TGTGCCAGCAGCCCAAGACGGACTAGCGGGGGGATTAGCTCCTACAATGAGCAGTTCTTC	CASSPRRTSGGISSYNEQFF
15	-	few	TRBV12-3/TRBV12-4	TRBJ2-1	TGTGCCAGCAGTTTATTGTGGGAGACCGAGCAAGAGCAGTTCTTC	CASSLLWETEQEQFF
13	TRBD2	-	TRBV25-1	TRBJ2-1	TGTGCCAGCAGTGGGGGACTAGCGGGGGGGCAATTCTTC	CASSGGLAGGQFF
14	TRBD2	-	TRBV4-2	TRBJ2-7	TGTGCCAGCAGCCAAGGACTAGCGGAGTACGAGCAGTACTTC	CASSQGLAEYEQYF
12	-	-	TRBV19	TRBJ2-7	TGTGCCAGTAGTATCGGGCCGGGGGAGCAGTACTTC	CASSIGPGEQYF
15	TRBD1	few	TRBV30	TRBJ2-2	TGTGCCTGGAGTGTACCGGGACAGGACACCGGGGAGCTGTTTTTT	CAWSVPGQDTGELFF
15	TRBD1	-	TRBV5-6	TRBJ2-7	TGTGCCAGCAGCGCCGGGGGACAGGCCTCCTACGAGCAGTACTTC	CASSAGGQASYEQYF
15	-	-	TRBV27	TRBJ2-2	TGTGCCAGCAGTTCTTGGGGGGTAAACACCGGGGAGCTGTTTTTT	CASSSWGVNTGELFF
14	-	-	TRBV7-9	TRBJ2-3	TGTGCCAGCAGCTATGACCCCAACACAGATACGCAGTATTTT	CASSYDPNTDTQYF
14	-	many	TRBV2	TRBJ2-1	TGTGCCAGCACGCAGGTGCGCTCCTACAATGAGCAGTTCTTC	CASTQVRSYNEQFF
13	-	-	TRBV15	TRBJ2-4	TGTGCCACCCGGTGGCCTCCAGGTGACATTCAGTACTTC	CATRWPPGDIQYF
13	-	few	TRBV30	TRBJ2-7	TGTGCCTGGAGTGTGGACAGCTCCTACGAGCAGTACTTC	CAWSVDSSYEQYF
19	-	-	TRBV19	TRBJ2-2	TGTGCCAGTAGGGAAGGGTTATCGGGGGTGTTGCCGAACACCGGGGAGCTGTTTTTT	CASREGLSGVLPNTGELFF
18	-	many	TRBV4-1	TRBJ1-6	TGCGCCAGCAGCCAAGATACAAGTCTAGGCCTCTATAATTCACCCCTCCACTTT	CASSQDTSLGLYNSPLHF
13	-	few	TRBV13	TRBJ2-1	TGTGCCAGCAGCTTAGCTCGCAGCTATGAGCAGTTCTTC	CASSLARSYEQFF
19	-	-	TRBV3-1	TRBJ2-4	TGTGCCAGCAGCCAGGACCACGGGAGTTACAGGTTTGAGGAAAACATTCAGTACTTC	CASSQDHGSYRFEENIQYF
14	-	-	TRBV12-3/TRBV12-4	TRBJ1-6	TGTGCCAGCAGTTTATTCGGGCCATGGTCACCCCTCCACTTT	CASSLFGPWSPLHF
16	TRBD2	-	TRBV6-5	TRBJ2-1	TGTGCCAGCAGCTATCAGCCAGCTAGCGGGGTCAATGAGCAGTTCTTC	CASSYQPASGVNEQFF
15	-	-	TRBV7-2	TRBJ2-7	TGTGCCAGCAGCAACAGCATTAGTGGTTCCTACGAGCAGTACTTC	CASSNSISGSYEQYF
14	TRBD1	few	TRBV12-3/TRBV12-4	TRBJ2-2	TGTGCCAGCACCCCGGGACAGCCGACCGGGGAGCTGTTTTTT	CASTPGQPTGELFF
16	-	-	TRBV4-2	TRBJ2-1	TGTGCCAGCAGCCAAGGAATAGGGAGCTCCTACAATGAGCAGTTCTTC	CASSQGIGSSYNEQFF
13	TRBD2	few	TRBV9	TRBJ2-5	TGTGCCAGCAGCCCGGGGGGAAGGCAGACCCAGTACTTC	CASSPGGRQTQYF
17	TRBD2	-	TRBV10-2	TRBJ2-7	TGCGCCAGGCGTGGGGTAATAGCGGGTACCCACTCCTACGAGCAGTACTTC	CARRGVIAGTHSYEQYF
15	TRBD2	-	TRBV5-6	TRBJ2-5	TGTGCCAGCATGCAGGGACTAGCGGGGGAAGAGACCCAGTACTTC	CASMQGLAGEETQYF
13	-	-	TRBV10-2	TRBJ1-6	TGCGCCAGCAGTGAGTTGGGGCAGTACCCCCTCCACTTT	CASSELGQYPLHF
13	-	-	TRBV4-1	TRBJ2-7	TGCGCCAGCAGCCACGAGCAGGCCTACGAGCAGTACTTC	CASSHEQAYEQYF
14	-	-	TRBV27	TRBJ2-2	TGTGCCAGCAGTTCCCGAATCCGCAGCGGGGAGCTGTTTTTT	CASSSRIRSGELFF
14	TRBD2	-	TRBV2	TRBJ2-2	TGTGCCAGCGATACGGGGGGTACCACCGGGGAGCTGTTTTTT	CASDTGGTTGELFF
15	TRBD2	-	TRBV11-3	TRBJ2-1	TGTGCCAGCAGCTTAACGACTAGCGGATACAATGAGCAGTTCTTC	CASSLTTSGYNEQFF
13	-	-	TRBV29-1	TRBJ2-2	TGCAGCGTTGTTGTGAGCCCCACCGGGGAGCTGTTTTTT	CSVVVSPTGELFF
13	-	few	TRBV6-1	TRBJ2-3	TGTGCCAGCAGGGACCTCCTCACAGATACGCAGTATTTT	CASRDLLTDTQYF
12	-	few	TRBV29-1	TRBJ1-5	TGCAGCGTTGGACAGTCCTCAGGGCCCCAGCATTTT	CSVGQSSGPQHF
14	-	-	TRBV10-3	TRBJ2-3	TGTGCCATCAGGGACGCGGCCGAAACAGATACGCAGTATTTT	CAIRDAAETDTQYF
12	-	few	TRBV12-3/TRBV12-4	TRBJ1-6	TGTGCCAGCAGCTCCGGGCTCTCACCCCTCCACTTT	CASSSGLSPLHF
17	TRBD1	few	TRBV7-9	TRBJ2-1	TGTGCCAGCAGCTTGGAGCTTACCGGGACAGGGGTCGGGGAGCAGTTCTTC	CASSLELTGTGVGEQFF
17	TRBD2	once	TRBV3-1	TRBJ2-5	TGTGCCAGCAGCCAAGAACTAGCGGGGGGGCCGAGTGAGACCCAGTACTTC	CASSQELAGGPSETQYF
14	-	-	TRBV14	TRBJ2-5	TGTGCCAGCAGCCTTACAGGGTTGCGGGAGACCCAGTACTTC	CASSLTGLRETQYF
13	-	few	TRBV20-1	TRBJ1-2	TGCAGTGCTGGAGAGACAGTCACCTATGGCTACACCTTC	CSAGETVTYGYTF
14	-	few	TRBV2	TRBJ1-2	TGTGCCAGCACTTTCAGGGTGTCCGAGAATGGCTACACCTTC	CASTFRVSENGYTF
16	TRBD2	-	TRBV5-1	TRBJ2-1	TGCGCCAGCAGCTTGGCTAGCGGGGGGTACTACAATGAGCAGTTCTTC	CASSLASGGYYNEQFF
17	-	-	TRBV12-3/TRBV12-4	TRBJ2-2	TGTGCCAGCAGTTTATTCGAGCGTCCTCTGAACACCGGGGAGCTGTTTTTT	CASSLFERPLNTGELFF
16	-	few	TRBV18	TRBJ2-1	TGTGCCAGCTCACCACTTGACAGGACTTTACCCAATGAGCAGTTCTTC	CASSPLDRTLPNEQFF
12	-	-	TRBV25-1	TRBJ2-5	TGTGCCAGCAGGGGGGAACAAGAGACCCAGTACTTC	CASRGEQETQYF
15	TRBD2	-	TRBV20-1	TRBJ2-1	TGCAGTGCTAAAAGACTAGCGGGGGAATACAATGAGCAGTTCTTC	CSAKRLAGEYNEQFF
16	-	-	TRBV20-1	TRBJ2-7	TGCAGTGCTAGAGAGCCCCTTAGTGCTCTGACCTACGAGCAGTACTTC	CSAREPLSALTYEQYF
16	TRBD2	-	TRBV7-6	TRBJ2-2	TGTGCCAGCAGCTCCCTGTACGGGGGGGACACCGGGGAGCTGTTTTTT	CASSSLYGGDTGELFF
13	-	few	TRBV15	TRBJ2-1	TGTGCCACCTCTAGGCCCGATTTTAATGAGCAGTTCTTC	CATSRPDFNEQFF